Listed below are T cell receptor beta chains from one sample, sequenced in a study of low-dose radiotherapy and immunotherapy resistance in tumors. TCRdb called the reads again in MiXCR, with one record for every CDR3 protein. The sample consists of more than 90,000 distinct CDR3 sequences, under 25% of them appearing once. The sequencing used PBMCs, collected after low-dose radiotherapy plus immunotherapy. The origin of the receptors is a male donor with prostate cancer. Each CDR3 is given with its conserved first and last residue. A D gene is named only where the DNA matches it firmly. For some rows the clone size is stated as once, few or many, or as a class when expanded; others skip it.

v_call	d_call	cdr3_length	j_call	clone_size	cdr3_nt	cdr3_aa
TRBV21-1	NA	15	TRBJ2-7	many	TGTGCCAGCAGCAAAGTCTTGGGGCTATCCTACGAGCAGTACTTC	CASSKVLGLSYEQYF
TRBV4-1	TRBD1	17	TRBJ1-6	many	TGCGCCAGCAGCCAAGAAGGGACAGGGGGCTATAATTCACCCCTCCACTTT	CASSQEGTGGYNSPLHF
TRBV14	NA	15	TRBJ2-5	NA	TGTGCCAGCAGCCAAGATTCAGGCTGGAGGGAGACCCAGTACTTC	CASSQDSGWRETQYF
TRBV28	TRBD2	13	TRBJ2-7	many	TGTGCCACCATGAGCGGGGGGCTATTCGAGCAGTACTTC	CATMSGGLFEQYF
TRBV6-2/TRBV6-3	TRBD1	15	TRBJ1-1	many	TGTGCCAGCAGTTACTCGGTGACAGGGCGGACTGAAGCTTTCTTT	CASSYSVTGRTEAFF
TRBV9	TRBD2	19	TRBJ2-1	many	TGTGCCAGCAGCGTAGGTGGTGGTAGCGGGGGGGCCTTCTACAATGAGCAGTTCTTC	CASSVGGGSGGAFYNEQFF
TRBV18	NA	14	TRBJ2-1	many	TGTGCCAGCTCACCGGGGGTAGCCGCTGATGAGCAGTTCTTC	CASSPGVAADEQFF
TRBV20-1	NA	14	TRBJ2-2	many	TGCAGTGCTAGAGTCGCGGGTGGCACCGGGGAGCTGTTTTTT	CSARVAGGTGELFF
TRBV6-2/TRBV6-3	TRBD2	18	TRBJ2-7	NA	TGTGCCAGCAGTTACGATCCTGGGACTAGCGGGAGAAGGTACGAGCAGTACTTC	CASSYDPGTSGRRYEQYF
TRBV6-2/TRBV6-3	TRBD2	15	TRBJ2-1	NA	TGTGCCAGCGGAGGGACTAATAGCTCCTACAATGAGCAGTTCTTC	CASGGTNSSYNEQFF
TRBV2	TRBD1	14	TRBJ1-6	many	TGTGCCAGCAGTGTCTCAGGGGGTAATTCACCCCTCCACTTT	CASSVSGGNSPLHF